The clone carrying this T cell receptor beta chain was observed a handful of times. After removal of 5 bases from V and 4 bases from J, the junction contained 6 bases not matched to a gene. The CDR3 spans 14 residues. The V gene's germline CDR1 is SEHNR and CDR2 FQNEAQ (reference sequence). Sequencing used immunoSEQ multiplex PCR; TCRdb keeps in-frame clones, though not all of them. There are nearly 300,000 clones in the sample; less than 85% occur only once, and roughly 5% lies in the top ten. This sample is drawn from a study of cytotoxic CD8 clonotypes in ibrutinib-treated CLL. The sequence was obtained from a human donor with chronic lymphocytic leukemia. V is TRBV7-9 and J is TRBJ2-7; 9 positions match TRBD1. The input for sequencing was PBMCs, taken at disease progression, from a patient treated with ibrutinib. The CDR3 bases are TGTGCCAGCAGCCCCGGGACAGGGAGGTACGAGCAGTACTTC. Translating it yields CASSPGTGRYEQYF. Variable domain in full (rest from reference TRBV7-9 and TRBJ2-7): DTGVSQNPRHKITKRGQNVTFRCDPISEHNRLYWYRQTLGQGPEFLTYFQNEAQLEKSRLLSDRFSAERPKGSFSTLEIQRTEQGDSAMYLCASSPGTGRYEQYFGPGTRLTVT.